Shown below are 26 T cell receptor beta chains from a single sample sequenced in a study of shared clonotypes between healthy human individuals. The data were produced by immunoSEQ multiplex PCR, yet TCRdb's version contains in-frame clones alone and is incomplete. Of 2.3 million or so clones in the sample, roughly 93% were seen once. Sequenced sample: naive CD4+ T cells from PBMCs. Subset reported: CD45RA+ positively selected. Receptors were obtained from a man between 18 and 29 years old in good health. Some clones in this sample may be carry-over from other donors' samples.

The V and J genes are TRBV10-2 and TRBJ1-2, with D uncertain. The V end was cut by 4 bases, the J end by 5 bases, with 8 bases between. Germline loops: CDR1 WSHSY, CDR2 SAAADI. CDR3 length equals 12 residues. CDR3 coding DNA: TGCGCCAGCAGTGGGGCACAGTATGGCTACACCTTC. The encoded protein is CASSGAQYGYTF.

Concerning this clone: Germline is not matched at one junction end, which may reflect a read error. J is TRBJ2-5 and V is TRBV2; D call uncertain. CDR3 size: 12 residues. Looked up from germline, CDR1 is SNHLY and CDR2 is FYNNEI. The CDR3 coding sequence is TGTGCCAGCAGGGAAGGGTCCGAGACCCAGTACTTC. Translating gives CASREGSETQYF.

This chain connects TRBV4-1 to TRBJ2-3; no clear D. Germline V gene sequence: CDR1 MGHRA, CDR2 YSYEKL. V lost 2 bases and J 0 bases, leaving 6 bases between the germline ends. There are 14 residues in the CDR3. For the CDR3, the DNA is TGCGCCAGCAGCCAACATTCCAGCACAGATACGCAGTATTTT. Translated: CASSQHSSTDTQYF.

This chain's CDR3 is CASSATGGRGEKLFF. The CDR3 region has the DNA TGTGCCAGCAGTGCCACAGGGGGCCGTGGGGAAAAACTGTTTTTT. This chain joins TRBV6-1 and TRBJ1-4; 9 nucleotides agree with TRBD1. This CDR3 is 15 amino acids long. Germline CDR1 MNHNS, CDR2 SASEGT. V dropped 4 bases and J dropped 8; count of bases not matched to a gene: 8.

The chain is built from TRBV28 and TRBJ2-5; 9 positions agree with TRBD2. CDR3 length equals 15 residues. V was clipped by 6 bases and J by 6 bases; unmatched bases: 11. The germline gives CDR1 MDHEN, CDR2 SYDVKM. The CDR3 loop reads CASSRTSGLVKTQYF. For the CDR3, the DNA is TGTGCCAGCAGCAGAACTAGCGGGCTAGTAAAGACCCAGTACTTC. The whole variable domain, filled in from reference TRBV28 and TRBJ2-5, reads DVKVTQSSRYLVKRTGEKVFLECVQDMDHENMFWYRQDPGLGLRLIYFSYDVKMKEKGDIPEGYSVSREKKERFSLILESASTNQTSMYLCASSRTSGLVKTQYFGPGTRLLVL.

This clone was counted between two and nine times. The V and J genes are TRBV12-5 and TRBJ1-1; D perhaps matches TRBD1 (5 bases). V lost 10 bases, J lost 4 bases, and 16 bases lay in between. This CDR3 contains 13 residues. The germline V gene encodes CDR1 LGHNT and CDR2 FRNRAP. Here the CDR3 reads CATTSDGGTEAFF. Here the CDR3 DNA reads TGTGCTACCACCTCCGACGGGGGCACTGAAGCTTTCTTT.

The chain links TRBV7-9 to TRBJ2-3, with 15 positions matching TRBD2. V dropped 4 bases and J dropped 4; count of bases not matched to a gene: 9. The length of the CDR3 is 18 residues. Germline V gene sequence: CDR1 SEHNR, CDR2 FQNEAQ (reference sequence). The CDR3 region has the DNA TGTGCCAGCAGCTACCAACTGGGACTAGCGGGAGGTTCAGATACGCAGTATTTT. Protein: CASSYQLGLAGGSDTQYF.

This clone appeared a single time. This sequence joins TRBV5-1 and TRBJ2-3, with a tentative D call TRBD2 (6 bases). The CDR3 contains 15 residues. The germline CDR1 and CDR2 sequences are SGHRS and YFSETQ. The V and J ends lost 0 bases and 7 bases respectively, with 15 bases between them. For the CDR3, the DNA is TGCGCCAGCAGCTTGGCCGGGACTGGGAGGAATACGCAGTATTTT. This gives the protein CASSLAGTGRNTQYF.

In nucleotides, the CDR3 is TGTGCCAGCAGCCACATGGAGCTCTCCTCCTACGAGCAGTACTTC. It yields the protein CASSHMELSSYEQYF. This chain connects TRBV5-6 to TRBJ2-7; D call uncertain. Trimming removed 4 bases at V and 0 bases at J, with 14 bases between. This CDR3 spans 15 amino acids. The germline CDR1 and CDR2 sequences are SGHDT and YYEEEE.

The chain links TRBV7-9 to TRBJ1-5; 9 bases are shared with TRBD1. J lost 6 bases, V lost 5 bases, and 8 bases had no gene match. Germline loops: CDR1 SEHNR, CDR2 FQNEAQ (reference sequence). The CDR3 length is 15 residues. The CDR3 DNA reads TGTGCCAGCAGCAGCGGACAGGGGCGGGTTCAGCCCCAGCATTTT. It encodes CASSSGQGRVQPQHF.

This clone appeared a single time. The genes are TRBV7-9 and TRBJ2-6, with TRBD1 matching over 9 bases. J was trimmed by 0 bases and V by 10 bases; bases with no gene match: 7. Germline values: CDR1 SEHNR, CDR2 FQNEAQ (reference sequence). The CDR3 loop spans 16 amino acids. Written as DNA, the CDR3 is TGTGCCACCACGACAGGGGGTAGCTCTGGGGCCAACGTCCTGACTTTC. It specifies CATTTGGSSGANVLTF.

The genes are TRBV7-3 and TRBJ2-1, with D possibly TRBD2 on 6 matching bases. Germline loops: CDR1 SGHTA, CDR2 FQGTGA. Trimming removed 0 bases at V and 6 bases at J, with 21 bases between. The CDR3 contains 18 residues. The CDR3 protein is CASSLTPRGGGTTNEQFF. In DNA form, the CDR3 reads TGTGCCAGCAGCTTAACGCCTAGGGGAGGAGGAACGACCAATGAGCAGTTCTTC.

On this clone itself: The sample holds other DNA sequences that translate to the same CDR3. The V and J genes are TRBV28 and TRBJ2-7; 11 bases line up with TRBD2. V lost 4 bases, J lost 4 bases, and 6 bases stayed unmatched. The CDR3 loop spans 15 amino acids. Looked up from germline, CDR1 is MDHEN and CDR2 is SYDVKM. CDR3 nucleotide sequence: TGTGCCAGCAGTTCTTTAACTAGCGGGAGATACGAGCAGTACTTC. Amino acids: CASSSLTSGRYEQYF.

V and J are TRBV15 and TRBJ2-7; D tentatively fits TRBD1 or TRBD2 (5 bases each). Germline V gene sequence: CDR1 LNHNV, CDR2 YYDKDF (reference sequence). Trimming shortened V by 1 base and J by 7 bases, and 14 bases separated the two germline ends. The CDR3 contains 14 residues. The CDR3 reads CATSRGGPEGEQYF. The CDR3, as DNA: TGTGCCACCAGCAGAGGGGGACCCGAGGGGGAGCAGTACTTC.

A remark on this clone: One end of the junction is discordant with germline, which a read error may explain. V gene TRBV5-1 combines with J gene TRBJ2-1, with D maybe TRBD2 (5 bases). Germline loops: CDR1 SGHRS, CDR2 YFSETQ. This CDR3 contains 14 residues. The CDR3 sequence: CVSSLEARYGEQFF. CDR3 DNA: TGCGTCAGCAGCTTGGAGGCTAGATACGGTGAGCAGTTCTTC. Using reference TRBV5-1 and TRBJ2-1 for the parts outside the CDR3, the full variable domain is KAGVTQTPRYLIKTRGQQVTLSCSPISGHRSVSWYQQTPGQGLQFLFEYFSETQRNKGNFPGRFSGRQFSNSRSEMNVSTLELGDSALYLCVSSLEARYGEQFFGPGTRLTVL.

CDR3 sequence (DNA): TGTGCCAGCAGTCCGGTCACTAGCGGGTACAATGAGCAGTTCTTC. Encoded protein: CASSPVTSGYNEQFF. J is TRBJ2-1 and V is TRBV28, with TRBD2 identical over 9 bases. CDR3 length equals 15 residues. With V trimmed by 5 bases and J by 4 bases, 6 bases remained unmatched. The germline V gene has CDR1 MDHEN and CDR2 SYDVKM.

The chain couples TRBV5-1 to TRBJ2-3; the D gene could be TRBD1 or TRBD2 (6 bases each). Germline V lookup: CDR1 SGHRS, CDR2 YFSETQ. V shed 5 bases and J shed 2 bases, with 15 bases lying between them. The CDR3 contains 15 residues. As DNA, the CDR3 is TGCGCCAGCAGTTCGCGGGGACAAACCACAGATACGCAGTATTTT. It translates to CASSSRGQTTDTQYF.

The chain carries TRBV2 and TRBJ2-5; D unclear. The J call is in doubt because the DNA end fits TRBJ2-7 better. Germline lookup yields CDR1 SNHLY and CDR2 FYNNEI. The CDR3 has 14 residues. This CDR3 reads CASKSSRPGYEQYF. The CDR3 DNA follows: TGTGCCAGCAAGAGCAGCAGACCTGGATACGAGCAGTACTTC.

The chain combines TRBV27 with TRBJ2-2; D remains ambiguous. Germline CDR1 and CDR2: MNHEY and SMNVEV (reference sequence). This CDR3 contains 17 residues. Trimming pared 5 bases from V and 7 bases from J, leaving 23 bases between. Written as DNA, the CDR3 is TGTGCCAGCAGTCCCTATATCACGGCCACAAGTAACGGGGAGCTGTTTTTT. Translation: CASSPYITATSNGELFF.

Concerning this clone: Other DNA sequences in this specimen translate into the identical CDR3. The chain has TRBV28 and TRBJ1-5, with 7 bases lining up with TRBD1. CDR3 length: 14 amino acids. The V and J ends lost 6 bases and 2 bases, in that order; junction bases with no gene match: 4. The V gene's germline CDR1 is MDHEN and CDR2 SYDVKM. Here the CDR3 DNA reads TGTGCCAGCAGCCTTACAGGGGGCAATCAGCCCCAGCATTTT. Protein product: CASSLTGGNQPQHF.

The CDR3 loop reads CASSAPSYNEQFF. The CDR3 DNA sequence: TGTGCCAGCAGTGCCCCCTCCTACAATGAGCAGTTCTTC. The genes are TRBV28 and TRBJ2-1; D remains ambiguous. The CDR3 length is 13 residues. Trimming cost V 5 bases and J 0 bases, with 5 bases left between them. Germline loops: CDR1 MDHEN, CDR2 SYDVKM. The full variable domain, rest sourced from reference TRBV28 and TRBJ2-1, is DVKVTQSSRYLVKRTGEKVFLECVQDMDHENMFWYRQDPGLGLRLIYFSYDVKMKEKGDIPEGYSVSREKKERFSLILESASTNQTSMYLCASSAPSYNEQFFGPGTRLTVL.

V usage is TRBV6-5 and J usage is TRBJ2-1; 9 bases fit TRBD1. The CDR3 totals 15 residues. Germline loops: CDR1 MNHEY, CDR2 SVGAGI. Losses at the gene ends were 6 bases for V and 4 bases for J; bases not matched to a gene: 7. In DNA, the CDR3 is TGTGCCAGCAGCCTCGGGACAGGGTATTACAATGAGCAGTTCTTC. This encodes CASSLGTGYYNEQFF.

The chain links TRBV28 to TRBJ1-1, with no clear D. This CDR3 region has 11 residues. The germline V gene has CDR1 MDHEN and CDR2 SYDVKM. Trimming took off 3 bases at V and 11 bases at J, with 10 bases between the two ends. The CDR3 nucleotides read TGTGCCAGCAGTTTCAGAGGCAGGGCTTTCTTT. Translation: CASSFRGRAFF.

The chain employs TRBV18 and TRBJ1-4; no clear D gene. The CDR3 extends over 15 amino acids. Germline CDR1 is KGHSH and CDR2 is LQKENI. V was shortened by 1 base and J by 0 bases, with 6 bases between the two germline ends. CDR3 DNA: TGTGCCAGCTCACCACAGACCTCAACTAATGAAAAACTGTTTTTT. Amino acids: CASSPQTSTNEKLFF.

The genes are TRBV6-1 and TRBJ2-4, with no clear D. CDR3 length: 11 amino acids. Trimming stripped 4 bases from V and 7 bases from J, with 5 bases between. CDR1 and CDR2 (germline): MNHNS, SASEGT. In DNA, the CDR3 is TGTGCCAGCAGTGTCGAGAACATTCAGTACTTC. This encodes CASSVENIQYF.

The chain joins TRBV5-4 to TRBJ2-3; no definite D call. The V gene lost 1 base and the J gene lost 5 bases, with 11 bases spanning the gap. The CDR3 extends over 14 amino acids. CDR1 is SGHNT and CDR2 is YYREEE in the germline V gene (reference sequence). CDR3 sequence (DNA): TGTGCCAGCAGCTTGACTACCGGTAGAGATACGCAGTATTTT. It translates to CASSLTTGRDTQYF.